These 28 T cell receptor beta chains were all obtained from the same sample, sequenced in a study of T-cell reconstitution after alpha-beta-depleted transplantation in children. The authors prepared the TCRbeta library with unique molecular identifiers. TCRdb processed the PCR reads anew with MiXCR; each CDR3 protein has one entry. The table lists 700,000 or so distinct CDR3 sequences, over 10% of them singletons, with around 0.79% in the top ten. This material consisted of PBMCs, taken before TCRalphabeta/CD19-depleted stem cell transplant. Receptors were obtained from a girl aged 2 to 10 with congenital amegakaryocytic thrombocytopenia, due to receive a stem cell transplant.

This clonotype was counted many times. The rearrangement links TRBV28 to TRBJ2-7, with no clear D. The CDR3 spans 12 residues. V lost 3 bases and J 7 bases, leaving 10 bases between the germline ends. Germline CDR1 MDHEN, CDR2 SYDVKM. Written as DNA, the CDR3 is TGTGCCAGCAGTTTCCTATTTATGGAGCAGTACTTC. Protein sequence: CASSFLFMEQYF.

This clonotype came up many times. The chain is built from TRBV20-1 and TRBJ2-1; 11 bases line up with TRBD2. The CDR3 length is 14 residues. Trimming removed 6 bases from V and 5 bases from J; junction bases left unmatched: 6. CDR1 and CDR2 (germline): DFQATT, SNEGSKA (reference sequence). This CDR3 is CSASSGRADNEQFF. CDR3 DNA: TGCAGTGCCAGTAGCGGGAGGGCCGACAATGAGCAGTTCTTC.

The chain couples TRBV7-9 to TRBJ2-3, with TRBD2 identical over 7 bases. The germline CDR1 and CDR2 sequences are SEHNR and FQNEAQ (reference sequence). V lost 2 bases, J lost 2 bases, and 4 bases stayed unmatched. The CDR3 loop spans 15 amino acids. The CDR3 DNA follows: TGTGCCAGCAGCTTATCCGGACTAGTCACAGATACGCAGTATTTT. Translation: CASSLSGLVTDTQYF. Full variable domain (rest looked up from reference TRBV7-9 and TRBJ2-3): DTGVSQNPRHKITKRGQNVTFRCDPISEHNRLYWYRQTLGQGPEFLTYFQNEAQLEKSRLLSDRFSAERPKGSFSTLEIQRTEQGDSAMYLCASSLSGLVTDTQYFGPGTRLTVL.

The chain joins TRBV28 to TRBJ2-3; a possible D gene is TRBD2 (5 bases). This CDR3 has 17 residues. Between the trimmed V and J ends, which lost 5 bases and 6 bases, there was a span of 24 bases. The V gene's germline CDR1 is MDHEN and CDR2 SYDVKM. The CDR3: CASSPRPVSGGVDTQYF. CDR3 nucleotides: TGTGCCAGCAGTCCGCGTCCAGTGAGCGGAGGCGTCGATACGCAGTATTTT.

This clonotype was seen ten or more times. V usage is TRBV28 and J usage is TRBJ1-1, with D unresolved. V was cut by 1 base and J by 2 bases, with 17 bases left in between. Germline V CDR1 and CDR2: MDHEN, SYDVKM. CDR3 length equals 17 residues. In DNA form, the CDR3 reads TGTGCCAGCAGTTTATTGGCCCAAACTTTTGGAAACACTGAAGCTTTCTTT. Translation gives CASSLLAQTFGNTEAFF. The variable domain in full, completed from reference TRBV28 and TRBJ1-1, reads DVKVTQSSRYLVKRTGEKVFLECVQDMDHENMFWYRQDPGLGLRLIYFSYDVKMKEKGDIPEGYSVSREKKERFSLILESASTNQTSMYLCASSLLAQTFGNTEAFFGQGTRLTVV.

This clonotype has a count of ten or more. This chain uses TRBV5-1 with TRBJ2-3; 12 bases are shared with TRBD2. Germline values: CDR1 SGHRS, CDR2 YFSETQ. The CDR3 sequence is 17 residues long. Trimming removed 0 bases from V and 0 bases from J; junction bases left unmatched: 2. This chain's CDR3 is CASSLAGTSGSTDTQYF. The CDR3 region has the DNA TGCGCCAGCAGCTTGGCCGGGACTAGCGGGAGCACAGATACGCAGTATTTT.

This clonotype was picked up a small number of times. CDR3 sequence reads: CASSANSYLTDTQYF. Here the CDR3 DNA reads TGTGCCAGCAGCGCCAACTCCTATCTCACAGATACGCAGTATTTT. The chain is built from TRBV9 and TRBJ2-3, with unresolved D. Per the germline V gene, CDR1 is SGDLS and CDR2 is YYNGEE. CDR3 length: 15 residues. Trimming took off 3 bases at V and 2 bases at J, with 13 bases between the two ends. Full variable domain (rest looked up from reference TRBV9 and TRBJ2-3): DSGVTQTPKHLITATGQRVTLRCSPRSGDLSVYWYQQSLDQGLQFLIQYYNGEERAKGNILERFSAQQFPDLHSELNLSSLELGDSALYFCASSANSYLTDTQYFGPGTRLTVL.

This clonotype occurred a few times. The chain links TRBV15 to TRBJ2-5; D is undetermined. CDR1 and CDR2 (germline): LNHNV, YYDKDF (reference sequence). The CDR3 sequence is 15 residues long. Trimming shortened V by 0 bases and J by 3 bases, and 11 bases separated the two germline ends. The CDR3 sequence is CATSRDPDWKETQYF. The CDR3, as DNA: TGTGCCACCAGCAGAGACCCGGATTGGAAAGAGACCCAGTACTTC.

This chain uses TRBV12-5 with TRBJ2-1; 7 bases agree with TRBD2. The CDR3 loop spans 12 amino acids. Germline V CDR1 and CDR2: LGHNT, FRNRAP. This CDR3 reads CVSGLLADEQFF. The CDR3 bases are TGTGTCAGTGGTTTGCTAGCGGATGAGCAGTTCTTC.

This chain links TRBV5-1 with TRBJ2-2, with 9 bases identical to TRBD1. Germline trimming cut 4 bases from V and 0 bases from J; bases unmatched to any gene: 4. In germline, CDR1 is SGHRS, CDR2 YFSETQ. The CDR3 covers 16 residues. CDR3 DNA: TGCGCCAGCAGCGAACAGGGGGCACCGAACACCGGGGAGCTGTTTTTT. The encoded protein is CASSEQGAPNTGELFF.

V and J are TRBV12-3 or TRBV12-4 and TRBJ1-1, with D hard to call. Between the trimmed V and J ends, which lost 4 bases and 5 bases, there was a span of 14 bases. This CDR3 has 14 residues. Here the CDR3 DNA reads TGTGCCAGCAGTTCGTCCCGAGGTGGTACTGAAGCTTTCTTT. This gives the protein CASSSSRGGTEAFF.

This clonotype was observed a few times. V is TRBV15 and J is TRBJ1-2, with D tentatively TRBD1 (6 bases). The germline CDR1 and CDR2 sequences are LNHNV and YYDKDF (reference sequence). This CDR3 region has 15 residues. Trimming took off 0 bases at V and 3 bases at J, with 11 bases between the two ends. In nucleotides, the CDR3 is TGTGCCACCAGCAGAGATCTCGACAGGCACTATGGCTACACCTTC. This encodes CATSRDLDRHYGYTF.

This clonotype showed up just a few times. The chain uses TRBV28 and TRBJ2-4, with TRBD2 as a possible D gene (6 bases). Germline V gene sequence: CDR1 MDHEN, CDR2 SYDVKM. V was clipped by 4 bases and J by 6 bases, with 16 bases between them. This CDR3 has 15 residues. The CDR3 DNA follows: TGTGCCAGCAGTTCCCCCGTAGGAGGGGCAAACATTCAGTACTTC. This sequence encodes CASSSPVGGANIQYF.

The gene calls are TRBV5-1 and TRBJ2-2; tentatively, D is TRBD2 (6 bases). Germline loops: CDR1 SGHRS, CDR2 YFSETQ. The CDR3 covers 15 residues. V was trimmed by 0 bases and J by 4 bases, leaving 10 bases between them. The CDR3 coding sequence is TGCGCCAGCAGCTTGGCATCTAGCGCCACCGGGGAGCTGTTTTTT. Protein: CASSLASSATGELFF.

The CDR3 sequence: CASSLSAGNQETQYF. In DNA form, the CDR3 reads TGTGCCAGCAGCCTGTCAGCGGGGAACCAAGAGACCCAGTACTTC. This sequence joins TRBV9 and TRBJ2-5; TRBD2 matches 7 bases. This CDR3 comprises 15 residues. Germline lookup yields CDR1 SGDLS and CDR2 YYNGEE. Trimming at V came to 4 bases and at J to 0 bases, leaving 6 bases not matched to a gene.

This clonotype showed up just a few times. The CDR3 DNA reads TGTGCCAGCAGTCCGGGGGTTGGTCCCTACAATGAGCAGTTCTTC. It yields the protein CASSPGVGPYNEQFF. The chain combines TRBV27 with TRBJ2-1; TRBD2 is a possible D gene (6 bases). V lost 5 bases to trimming and J lost 2 bases, with 13 bases between them. Looked up from germline, CDR1 is MNHEY and CDR2 is SMNVEV (reference sequence). The length of the CDR3 is 15 residues.

This clonotype was counted many times. The chain links TRBV29-1 to TRBJ2-7; TRBD1 matches 9 bases. CDR1 is SQVTM and CDR2 is ANQGSEA in the germline V gene. The length of the CDR3 is 12 residues. V lost 6 bases and J lost 4; bases outside the gene matches: 4. CDR3 loop: CSVGGQGYEQYF. In nucleotides, the CDR3 is TGCAGCGTCGGGGGACAGGGATACGAGCAGTACTTC.

The V and J genes are TRBV2 and TRBJ2-5, with D possibly matching TRBD1 (6 bases). CDR1 and CDR2 from the germline V gene are SNHLY and FYNNEI. V lost 6 bases, J lost 7 bases, and 15 bases lay in between. This CDR3 has 13 residues. The CDR3 sequence: CASSPQGLVTQYF. The CDR3 nucleotides are TGTGCCAGCAGCCCACAGGGTTTAGTGACCCAGTACTTC.

The chain couples TRBV2 to TRBJ2-3, with TRBD1 as a possible D gene (5 bases). The CDR3 spans 15 residues. V was clipped by 6 bases and J by 2 bases, with 15 bases between them. The germline V gene has CDR1 SNHLY and CDR2 FYNNEI. CDR3 sequence: CASRGDRDLTDTQYF. In DNA, the CDR3 is TGTGCCAGCAGGGGTGACAGAGATCTCACAGATACGCAGTATTTT.

A few counts support this clonotype. The V gene is TRBV20-1, the J gene TRBJ2-1; TRBD1 matches 12 bases. Germline V gene data show CDR1 as DFQATT and CDR2 as SNEGSKA (reference sequence). The length of the CDR3 is 16 residues. CDR3 nucleotides: TGCAGCGCGGGACAGGGGGCTTTGAGGGTCAACAATGAGCAGTTCTTC. Its translation is CSAGQGALRVNNEQFF.

Ten or more counts support this clonotype. V gene TRBV5-1 combines with J gene TRBJ2-7, with unresolved D. V was trimmed by 4 bases and J by 2 bases, leaving 16 bases between them. Germline assignment: CDR1 SGHRS and CDR2 YFSETQ. This CDR3 has 15 amino acids. CDR3 coding DNA: TGCGCCAGCAGCCCTAATACGGACGGGCCCTACGAGCAGTACTTC. Its protein product is CASSPNTDGPYEQYF.

The V gene is TRBV7-6, the J gene TRBJ1-6; a possible D gene is TRBD1 (5 bases). The CDR3 is made up of 14 amino acids. From germline, CDR1 is SGHVS and CDR2 FNYEAQ. The germline V and J ends were trimmed by 5 bases and 8 bases, with 13 bases remaining between them. CDR3 coding DNA: TGTGCCAGCAGCCACGGGACCTCACATTCACCCCTCCACTTT. This translates into CASSHGTSHSPLHF. Based on the CDR3 plus reference TRBV7-6 and TRBJ1-6, the full variable domain is GAGVSQSPRYKVTKRGQDVALRCDPISGHVSLYWYRQALGQGPEFLTYFNYEAQQDKSGLPNDRFSAERPEGSISTLTIQRTEQRDSAMYRCASSHGTSHSPLHFGNGTRLTVT.

This clonotype was counted at least ten times. The chain employs TRBV7-8 and TRBJ1-4, with D perhaps matching TRBD1 (6 bases). The V end was cut by 5 bases, the J end by 2 bases, with 15 bases between. This CDR3 spans 16 amino acids. The germline V gene encodes CDR1 SGHVS and CDR2 FQNEAQ. CDR3: CASSLKRTVTNEKLFF. CDR3 nucleotide sequence: TGTGCCAGCAGCCTAAAACGGACAGTCACTAATGAAAAACTGTTTTTT.

Many counts were recorded for this clonotype. This rearrangement joins TRBV5-1 to TRBJ2-7, with TRBD2 identical over 8 bases. The germline V gene has CDR1 SGHRS and CDR2 YFSETQ. The CDR3 contains 16 residues. V was pared by 0 bases and J by 2 bases, with 7 bases of the junction left unmatched. The DNA for the CDR3 is TGCGCCAGCAGCTTGGAAGTTAGCGGGAAAGCCTACGAGCAGTACTTC. This sequence encodes CASSLEVSGKAYEQYF.

Remarks on this clonotype: This may arise from a read error, as a much more abundant clone is one base away. This chain connects TRBV24-1 to TRBJ2-3; D unresolved. CDR1 is KGHDR and CDR2 is SFDVKD in the germline V gene. The CDR3 is made up of 12 amino acids. The DNA for the CDR3 is TGTGCCACCAGTGATTTTACGGATACGCTGTATTTT. Its protein product is CATSDFTDTLYF.

This clonotype occurred a few times. The chain uses TRBV7-8 and TRBJ2-1; 7 bases are a match to TRBD2. V was pared by 4 bases and J by 6 bases, with 6 bases of the junction left unmatched. Germline CDR1 is SGHVS and CDR2 is FQNEAQ. This CDR3 spans 14 amino acids. The CDR3 protein is CASSSTGLVNEQFF. CDR3 bases: TGTGCCAGCAGCTCTACCGGACTAGTCAATGAGCAGTTCTTC.

There are many counts of this clonotype. V gene TRBV27 combines with J gene TRBJ2-2; no clear D. CDR1 and CDR2 (germline): MNHEY, SMNVEV (reference sequence). V was clipped by 3 bases and J by 7 bases, with 15 bases between them. The CDR3 loop spans 15 amino acids. The CDR3 region is CASSFFSSGSGELFF. The CDR3 DNA is TGTGCCAGCAGTTTTTTTAGTTCCGGAAGCGGGGAGCTGTTTTTT.

This clonotype was observed at least ten times. The chain is built from TRBV5-1 and TRBJ2-1; maybe TRBD1 (5 bases). CDR3 length: 15 amino acids. Germline V gene lookup returns CDR1 SGHRS and CDR2 YFSETQ. The V end was cut by 4 bases, the J end by 0 bases, with 11 bases between. For the CDR3, the DNA is TGCGCCAGCAGCGCACAGGCGAGCTCCTACAATGAGCAGTTCTTC. Translated, it gives CASSAQASSYNEQFF.